This is a list of T cell receptor beta chains from one sample in a study of T cell clusters in autoimmune cytopenias. Each CDR3 protein gets one entry in TCRdb, which reprocessed the multiplex PCR reads and gives no DNA. This table lists fewer than 8,500 distinct CDR3 sequences. This sample was also put to use in a study of T cell repertoires in aging, cancer and after chemotherapy.

Sequencing was performed on peripheral blood. Receptors were obtained from a human donor in good health. Each CDR3 is given with its conserved first and last residue. Clone size, where shown, is once, few, many, or a class for clones that have expanded.

CDR3aa: CSARDFELSVDTQYF
abundance: NA
j_gene: TRBJ2-3
v_gene: TRBV20-1

CDR3aa: CASSSIQGSGYTF
abundance: NA
j_gene: TRBJ1-2
v_gene: TRBV12-3/TRBV12-4

CDR3aa: CASSLGTDYEETQYF
abundance: NA
j_gene: TRBJ2-5
v_gene: TRBV18

CDR3aa: CASSQEGTSGGGTDTQYF
abundance: NA
j_gene: TRBJ2-3
v_gene: TRBV4-3

CDR3aa: CSVVLSRVVSGVIHEQYF
abundance: medium-sized
j_gene: TRBJ2-7
v_gene: TRBV29-1

CDR3aa: CASSLTDTQYF
abundance: medium-sized
j_gene: TRBJ2-3
v_gene: TRBV5-4

CDR3aa: CASSLLFTGVSLGEQFF
abundance: NA
j_gene: TRBJ2-1
v_gene: TRBV12-3/TRBV12-4

CDR3aa: CASSPGVFDYEQYF
abundance: NA
j_gene: TRBJ2-7
v_gene: TRBV27

CDR3aa: CAWSYREPLHF
abundance: medium-sized
j_gene: TRBJ1-6
v_gene: TRBV30

CDR3aa: CASSTGTSGPRETQYF
abundance: NA
j_gene: TRBJ2-5
v_gene: TRBV6-2/TRBV6-3

CDR3aa: CASSLLQGQTDTQYF
abundance: medium-sized
j_gene: TRBJ2-3
v_gene: TRBV18

CDR3aa: CASSSGSTPLAKNIQYF
abundance: medium-sized
j_gene: TRBJ2-4
v_gene: TRBV5-6

CDR3aa: CASLSVGGNSYNEQFF
abundance: NA
j_gene: TRBJ2-1
v_gene: TRBV18

CDR3aa: CSVDRQENTEAFF
abundance: medium-sized
j_gene: TRBJ1-1
v_gene: TRBV29-1

CDR3aa: CAISEFYREDSNQPQHF
abundance: NA
j_gene: TRBJ1-5
v_gene: TRBV10-3

CDR3aa: CASSYSVSPDQETQYF
abundance: NA
j_gene: TRBJ2-5
v_gene: TRBV6-5

CDR3aa: CATSRDPDRGQSDTQYF
abundance: large
j_gene: TRBJ2-3
v_gene: TRBV15

CDR3aa: CASSFGTGSNTGELFF
abundance: medium-sized
j_gene: TRBJ2-2
v_gene: TRBV5-6

CDR3aa: CATSSDKNSGNTIYF
abundance: NA
j_gene: TRBJ1-3
v_gene: TRBV15

CDR3aa: CASSSASDTQYF
abundance: NA
j_gene: TRBJ2-3
v_gene: TRBV7-2

CDR3aa: CACGVTDTQYF
abundance: medium-sized
j_gene: TRBJ2-3
v_gene: TRBV30

CDR3aa: CASSLTGGTEAFF
abundance: NA
j_gene: TRBJ1-1
v_gene: TRBV27

CDR3aa: CASSPSGAYSGANVLTF
abundance: NA
j_gene: TRBJ2-6
v_gene: TRBV5-5

CDR3aa: CASSGQANTDTQYF
abundance: medium-sized
j_gene: TRBJ2-3
v_gene: TRBV6-1

CDR3aa: CASSFIPGGYEQYF
abundance: NA
j_gene: TRBJ2-7
v_gene: TRBV27

CDR3aa: CASSRTKLDYEQYF
abundance: medium-sized
j_gene: TRBJ2-7
v_gene: TRBV19

CDR3aa: CASSLVLGGDQPQHF
abundance: NA
j_gene: TRBJ1-5
v_gene: TRBV27

CDR3aa: CASSSPGTLSYEQYF
abundance: medium-sized
j_gene: TRBJ2-7
v_gene: TRBV5-5

CDR3aa: CASSEKGTDYNSPLHF
abundance: NA
j_gene: TRBJ1-6
v_gene: TRBV6-5

CDR3aa: CATAGSSGNTIYF
abundance: medium-sized
j_gene: TRBJ1-3
v_gene: TRBV19

CDR3aa: CASSMLLADYEQYF
abundance: medium-sized
j_gene: TRBJ2-7
v_gene: TRBV19

CDR3aa: CASSPRTSGYNEQFF
abundance: NA
j_gene: TRBJ2-1
v_gene: TRBV5-4

CDR3aa: CASSPLKRTPSEQYF
abundance: medium-sized
j_gene: TRBJ2-7
v_gene: TRBV19

CDR3aa: CASSIGRLNTGELFF
abundance: medium-sized
j_gene: TRBJ2-2
v_gene: TRBV6-6

CDR3aa: CASSYLAGDTTYEQYF
abundance: NA
j_gene: TRBJ2-7
v_gene: TRBV5-4

CDR3aa: CATSTSHTGYNEKLFF
abundance: NA
j_gene: TRBJ1-4
v_gene: TRBV15

CDR3aa: CASSGNRGYLQETQYF
abundance: NA
j_gene: TRBJ2-5
v_gene: TRBV11-1

CDR3aa: CSARDMADYGYTF
abundance: NA
j_gene: TRBJ1-2
v_gene: TRBV20-1

CDR3aa: CASSSIIWTGETYNEQFF
abundance: NA
j_gene: TRBJ2-1
v_gene: TRBV27

CDR3aa: CASTSGGPRTGELFF
abundance: NA
j_gene: TRBJ2-2
v_gene: TRBV5-4

CDR3aa: CASSSNPSGVQYF
abundance: medium-sized
j_gene: TRBJ2-7
v_gene: TRBV19

CDR3aa: CASSEGQSNEKLFF
abundance: NA
j_gene: TRBJ1-4
v_gene: TRBV18

CDR3aa: CSVGVIMNTEAFF
abundance: medium-sized
j_gene: TRBJ1-1
v_gene: TRBV29-1

CDR3aa: CASSRQGGITGELFF
abundance: NA
j_gene: TRBJ2-2
v_gene: TRBV12-3/TRBV12-4

CDR3aa: CASSDRASEQYF
abundance: NA
j_gene: TRBJ2-7
v_gene: TRBV6-2/TRBV6-3

CDR3aa: CASSYSGQTQSSYNSPLHF
abundance: NA
j_gene: TRBJ1-6
v_gene: TRBV6-5